This T cell receptor beta chain was retrieved from a study of T cells in Graves' hyperthyroidism and ophthalmopathy. Study-wide findings and caveats: By a 13 V-J model, ophthalmopathy was set apart from stable hyperthyroidism. Most clonotypes expanded in thyroid above 0.001 were likewise present in blood.

TCR beta CDR3 regions were amplified from RNA transcripts. The HTBI set primed first-round TCR CDR3 RT-PCR. TCRdb itself ran the multiplex PCR reads through MiXCR, one entry per CDR3 protein. Of hundreds of thousands of distinct CDR3 sequences listed, 12% to 15% are singletons. This clonotype turned up a few times. Its antigen remains unidentified. Germline is not matched at one junction end, which may reflect a read error. The CDR3 sequence is 17 residues long. CDR1 is SNHLY, CDR2 FYNNEI, per germline. This receptor was taken from a woman between 18 and 29 years old with Graves' hyperthyroidism. The gene calls are TRBV2 and TRBJ2-5; D remains ambiguous. Material for sequencing was blood. CDR3 in DNA: TGTGCCAGCAGTGATTCTCTAAGGGCCCCCACCCTAGAGGCCCAGTACTTC. Amino acids: CASSDSLRAPTLEAQYF. Supplemented by reference TRBV2 and TRBJ2-5, the full variable domain reads EPEVTQTPSHQVTQMGQEVILRCVPISNHLYFYWYRQILGQKVEFLVSFYNNEISEKSEIFDDQFSVERPDGSNFTLKIRSTKLEDSAMYFCASSDSLRAPTLEAQYFGPGTRLLVL.